This T cell receptor (beta chain) is from a study of long-term antiretroviral therapy in people with HIV. Study outcomes and limitations: Regardless of time point, clones expanded before ART dominated the repertoire. Older ART regimens were possibly in use when the blood was collected between the mid-2000s and the late 2010s. Researchers lacked any data on ART adherence, viral resistance or therapy changes.

Without exception, participants with HIV were treated in the United States. A remark on this clone: Its antigen is still unknown.

CDR3 length: 13 residues. Trimming took off 4 bases at V and 6 bases at J, with 12 bases between the two ends. Germline loops: CDR1 SGHTA, CDR2 FQGNSA. Sequencing relied on immunoSEQ assay v3.0, run at survey level. The protocol was immunoSEQ multiplex PCR, while the TCRdb copy is restricted to in-frame clones and leaves out a portion. In the table there are 23,000 or so clones, about four fifths of which are singletons. The receptor was derived from a woman in her 30s with HIV. The chain combines TRBV7-2 with TRBJ1-1; no firm D call. The material sequenced was unsorted PBMCs, taken 0.2 years after starting antiretroviral therapy. The DNA for the CDR3 is TGTGCCAGCAGCTCCCATAATATTGCTGAAGCTTTCTTT. Amino acids: CASSSHNIAEAFF.